Listed below are T cell receptor beta chains from one sample, sequenced in a study of blood T cells in healthy people across ages. TCRdb processed the 5' RACE reads anew with MiXCR; each CDR3 protein has one entry. The sample lists roughly 800,000 distinct CDR3 sequences; 58% were seen once. Sample: blood. These receptors were collected from a man aged 25 to 45 in good health. Each CDR3 is given with its conserved first and last residue.

V	J	CDR3
TRBV12-3/TRBV12-4	TRBJ1-1	CASSIGKNTEAFF
TRBV4-2	TRBJ2-3	CASSQVLIADYTDTQYF
TRBV2	TRBJ2-3	CASSRTLAEPSSTDTQYF
TRBV7-2	TRBJ2-5	CASSLDLALGTQYF
TRBV2	TRBJ2-7	CASEDWGEQYF
TRBV20-1	TRBJ2-1	CSAGGTTPVEQFF
TRBV7-9	TRBJ2-5	CASSFPGEETQYF
TRBV7-9	TRBJ2-3	CASSPPSLGDTQYF
TRBV6-2/TRBV6-3	TRBJ2-1	CASSLLAVTEQFF
TRBV7-2	TRBJ2-3	CASSLPRQGTKLTDTQYF
TRBV6-1	TRBJ2-7	CASSEGPPPGALYEQYF
TRBV9	TRBJ2-3	CASSVNSGLAGSEDTQYF